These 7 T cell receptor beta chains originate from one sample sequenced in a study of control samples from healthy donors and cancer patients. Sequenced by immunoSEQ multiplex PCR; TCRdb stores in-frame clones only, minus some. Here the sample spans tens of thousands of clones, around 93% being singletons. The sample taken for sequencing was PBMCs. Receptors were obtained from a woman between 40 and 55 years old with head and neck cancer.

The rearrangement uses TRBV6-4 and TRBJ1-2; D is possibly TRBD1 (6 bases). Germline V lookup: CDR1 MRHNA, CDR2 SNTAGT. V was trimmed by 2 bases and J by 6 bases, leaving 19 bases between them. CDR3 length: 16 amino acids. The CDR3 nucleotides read TGTGCCAGCAGTGACACCGGGAAAGGGACATATGATGGCTACACCTTC. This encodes CASSDTGKGTYDGYTF.

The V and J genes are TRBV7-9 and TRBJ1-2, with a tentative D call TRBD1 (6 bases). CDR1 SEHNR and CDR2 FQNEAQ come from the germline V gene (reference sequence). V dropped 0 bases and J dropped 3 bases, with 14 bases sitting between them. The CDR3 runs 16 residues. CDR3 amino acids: CASSLARTEHYYGYTF. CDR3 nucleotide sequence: TGTGCCAGCAGCTTAGCGCGGACAGAACATTACTATGGCTACACCTTC.

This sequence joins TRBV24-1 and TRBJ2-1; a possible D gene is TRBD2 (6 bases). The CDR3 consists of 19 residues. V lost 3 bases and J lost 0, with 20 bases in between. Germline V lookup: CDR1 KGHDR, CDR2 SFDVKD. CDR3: CATSDIWFRGGVSYNEQFF. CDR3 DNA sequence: TGTGCCACCAGTGATATATGGTTTCGCGGAGGGGTCTCCTACAATGAGCAGTTCTTC.

CDR3 in DNA: TGTGCCAGCAGCAAAGCAGACAGGGGACAAAGATTCACCGGGGAGCTGTTTTTT. This codes for CASSKADRGQRFTGELFF. The chain joins TRBV21-1 to TRBJ2-2; no DNA check was done on the table's D call, TRBD1. TRBV21-1 is reported as a pseudogene. The CDR3 consists of 18 residues.

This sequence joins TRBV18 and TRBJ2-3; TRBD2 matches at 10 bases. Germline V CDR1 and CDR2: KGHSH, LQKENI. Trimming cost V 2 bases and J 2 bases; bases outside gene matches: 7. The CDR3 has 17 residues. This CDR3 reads CASSPSSSGGPTDTQYF. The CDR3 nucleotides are TGTGCCAGCTCACCATCATCTAGCGGGGGTCCCACAGATACGCAGTATTTT. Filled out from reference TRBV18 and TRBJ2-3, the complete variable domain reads NAGVMQNPRHLVRRRGQEARLRCSPMKGHSHVYWYRQLPEEGLKFMVYLQKENIIDESGMPKERFSAEFPKEGPSILRIQQVVRGDSAAYFCASSPSSSGGPTDTQYFGPGTRLTVL.

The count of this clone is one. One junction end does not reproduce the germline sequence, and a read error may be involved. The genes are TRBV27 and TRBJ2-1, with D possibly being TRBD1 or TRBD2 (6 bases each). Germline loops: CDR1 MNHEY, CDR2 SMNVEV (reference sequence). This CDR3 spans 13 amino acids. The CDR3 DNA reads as TGTGCCAGCAGTTCCTCCCAACAGGGCGGGACGGTCTTC. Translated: CASSSSQQGGTVF.

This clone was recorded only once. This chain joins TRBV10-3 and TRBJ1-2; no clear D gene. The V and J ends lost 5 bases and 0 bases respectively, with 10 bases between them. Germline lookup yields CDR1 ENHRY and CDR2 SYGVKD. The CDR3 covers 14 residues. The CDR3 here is CAISSLTTNYGYTF. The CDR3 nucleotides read TGTGCCATCAGTTCATTGACGACTAACTATGGCTACACCTTC.